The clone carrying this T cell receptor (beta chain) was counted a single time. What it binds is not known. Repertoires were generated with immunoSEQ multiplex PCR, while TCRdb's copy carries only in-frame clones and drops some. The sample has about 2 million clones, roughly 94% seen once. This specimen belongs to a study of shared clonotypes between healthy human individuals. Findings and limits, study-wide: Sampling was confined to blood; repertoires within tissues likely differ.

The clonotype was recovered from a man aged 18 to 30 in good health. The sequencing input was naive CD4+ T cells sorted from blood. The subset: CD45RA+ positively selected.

The DNA of the CDR3 is TGCGCCAGCAGCCGTGAGGGACAGGCTAATGAAAAACTGTTTTTT. Protein sequence: CASSREGQANEKLFF. The chain links TRBV4-1 to TRBJ1-4; 8 bases fit TRBD1. The CDR3 length is 15 residues. CDR1 and CDR2 (germline): MGHRA, YSYEKL. The V and J ends lost 4 bases and 3 bases, in that order; junction bases with no gene match: 4.